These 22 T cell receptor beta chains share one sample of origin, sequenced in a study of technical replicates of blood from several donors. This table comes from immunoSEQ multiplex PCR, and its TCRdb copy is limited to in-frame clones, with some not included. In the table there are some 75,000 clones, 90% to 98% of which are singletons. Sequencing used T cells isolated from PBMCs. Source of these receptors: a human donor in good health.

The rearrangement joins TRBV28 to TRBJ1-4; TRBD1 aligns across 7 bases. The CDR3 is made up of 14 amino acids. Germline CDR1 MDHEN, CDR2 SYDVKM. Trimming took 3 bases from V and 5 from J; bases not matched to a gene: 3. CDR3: CASSFGTVNEKLFF. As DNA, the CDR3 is TGTGCCAGCAGTTTTGGGACAGTGAATGAAAAACTGTTTTTT.

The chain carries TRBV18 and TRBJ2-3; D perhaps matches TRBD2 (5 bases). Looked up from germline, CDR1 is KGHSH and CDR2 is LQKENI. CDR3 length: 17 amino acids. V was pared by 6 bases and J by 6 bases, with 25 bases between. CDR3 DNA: TGTGCCAGCTCCCAAGGTGGTGACCCCGGAGCGGTTGATACGCAGTATTTT. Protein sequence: CASSQGGDPGAVDTQYF.

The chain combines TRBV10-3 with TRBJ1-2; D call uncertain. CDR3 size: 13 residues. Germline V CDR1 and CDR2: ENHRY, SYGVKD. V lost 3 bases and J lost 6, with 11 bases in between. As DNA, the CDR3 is TGTGCCATCAGTGAACAGAATCCCGATGGCTACACCTTC. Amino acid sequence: CAISEQNPDGYTF.

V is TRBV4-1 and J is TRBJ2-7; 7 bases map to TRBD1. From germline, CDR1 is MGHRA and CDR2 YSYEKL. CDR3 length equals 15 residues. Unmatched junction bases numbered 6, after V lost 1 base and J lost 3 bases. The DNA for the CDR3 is TGCGCCAGCAGCCAAGTTTGGACAGGAGACTACGAGCAGTACTTC. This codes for CASSQVWTGDYEQYF.

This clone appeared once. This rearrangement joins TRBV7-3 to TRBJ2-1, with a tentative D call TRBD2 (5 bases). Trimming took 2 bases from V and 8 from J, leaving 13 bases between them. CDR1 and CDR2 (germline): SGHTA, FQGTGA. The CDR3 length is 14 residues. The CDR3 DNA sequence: TGTGCCAGCAGCTTAGCTAGCTCTTTAGATGAGCAGTTCTTC. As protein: CASSLASSLDEQFF.

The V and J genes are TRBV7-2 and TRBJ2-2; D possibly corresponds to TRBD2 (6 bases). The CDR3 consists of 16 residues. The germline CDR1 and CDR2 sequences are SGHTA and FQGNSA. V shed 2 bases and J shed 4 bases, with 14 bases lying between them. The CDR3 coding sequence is TGTGCCAGCAGCTTAAAGTGGGGGGATCGCACCGGGGAGCTGTTTTTT. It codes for CASSLKWGDRTGELFF.

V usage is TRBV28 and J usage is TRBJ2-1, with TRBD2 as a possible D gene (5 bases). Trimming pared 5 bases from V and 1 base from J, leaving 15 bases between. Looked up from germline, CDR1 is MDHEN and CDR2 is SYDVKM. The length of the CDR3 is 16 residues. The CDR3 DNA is TGTGCCAGCAGTCCGACCCCAGCGGTTTCCTACAATGAGCAGTTCTTC. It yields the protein CASSPTPAVSYNEQFF.

In DNA, the CDR3 is TGTGTATCCGGGGGACCCAGCAATGAGCAGTTCTTC. This encodes CVSGGPSNEQFF. The chain links TRBV5-4 to TRBJ2-1; tentative D call: TRBD2 (6 bases). The CDR3 is 12 residues long. The V gene's germline CDR1 is SGHNT and CDR2 YYREEE (reference sequence).

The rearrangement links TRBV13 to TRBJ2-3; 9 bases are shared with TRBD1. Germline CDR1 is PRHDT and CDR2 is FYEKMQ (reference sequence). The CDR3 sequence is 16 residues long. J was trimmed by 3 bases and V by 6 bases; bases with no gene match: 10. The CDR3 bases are TGTGCCAGCAGTTCCCCCGGGACAGGGAAGACAGATACGCAGTATTTT. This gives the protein CASSSPGTGKTDTQYF.

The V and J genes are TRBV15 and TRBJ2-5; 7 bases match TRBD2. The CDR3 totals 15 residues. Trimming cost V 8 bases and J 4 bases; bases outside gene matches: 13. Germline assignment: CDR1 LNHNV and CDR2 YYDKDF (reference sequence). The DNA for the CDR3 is TGTGCCACCCGGGGAGGGGTGACGGGAAGAGAGACCCAGTACTTC. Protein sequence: CATRGGVTGRETQYF.

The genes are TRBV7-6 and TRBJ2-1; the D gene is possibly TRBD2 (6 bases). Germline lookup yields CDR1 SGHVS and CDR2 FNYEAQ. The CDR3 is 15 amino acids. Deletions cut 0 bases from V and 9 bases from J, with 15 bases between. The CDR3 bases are TGTGCCAGCAGCTTAGCGCTTTTAGTGGGGGGTGAGCAGTTCTTC. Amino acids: CASSLALLVGGEQFF. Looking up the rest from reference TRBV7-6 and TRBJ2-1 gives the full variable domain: GAGVSQSPRYKVTKRGQDVALRCDPISGHVSLYWYRQALGQGPEFLTYFNYEAQQDKSGLPNDRFSAERPEGSISTLTIQRTEQRDSAMYRCASSLALLVGGEQFFGPGTRLTVL.

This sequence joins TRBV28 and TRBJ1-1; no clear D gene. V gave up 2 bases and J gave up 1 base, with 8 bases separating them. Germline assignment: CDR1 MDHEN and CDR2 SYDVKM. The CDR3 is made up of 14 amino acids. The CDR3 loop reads CASSLPRGNTEAFF. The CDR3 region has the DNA TGTGCCAGCAGTTTACCTCGGGGGAACACTGAAGCTTTCTTT.

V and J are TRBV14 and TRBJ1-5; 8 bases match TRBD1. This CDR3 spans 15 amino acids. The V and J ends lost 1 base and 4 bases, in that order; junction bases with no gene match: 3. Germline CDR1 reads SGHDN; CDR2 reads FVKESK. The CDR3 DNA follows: TGTGCCAGCAGCCAAGGACAGGGGTATAATCAGCCCCAGCATTTT. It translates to CASSQGQGYNQPQHF.

The CDR3, as DNA: TGTGCCAGCACAGGGATCCTCCGCAATCAGCCCCAGCATTTT. It is translated as CASTGILRNQPQHF. V and J are TRBV6-1 and TRBJ1-5, with a possible D match to TRBD1 (5 bases). Trimming pared 7 bases from V and 2 bases from J, leaving 12 bases between. The length of the CDR3 is 14 residues. Germline CDR1 and CDR2: MNHNS and SASEGT.

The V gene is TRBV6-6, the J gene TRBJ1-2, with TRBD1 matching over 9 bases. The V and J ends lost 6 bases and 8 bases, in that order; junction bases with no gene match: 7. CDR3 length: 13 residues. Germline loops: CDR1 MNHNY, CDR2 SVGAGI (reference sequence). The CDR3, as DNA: TGTGCCAGCAGCCTGGGACAGGGTAGCGGCTACACCTTC. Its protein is CASSLGQGSGYTF.

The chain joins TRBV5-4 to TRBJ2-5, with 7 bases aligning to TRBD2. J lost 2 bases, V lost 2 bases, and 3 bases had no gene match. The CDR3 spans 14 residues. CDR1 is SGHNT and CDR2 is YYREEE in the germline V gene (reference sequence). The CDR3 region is CASSFGGEQETQYF. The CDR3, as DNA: TGTGCCAGCAGCTTTGGGGGGGAACAAGAGACCCAGTACTTC.

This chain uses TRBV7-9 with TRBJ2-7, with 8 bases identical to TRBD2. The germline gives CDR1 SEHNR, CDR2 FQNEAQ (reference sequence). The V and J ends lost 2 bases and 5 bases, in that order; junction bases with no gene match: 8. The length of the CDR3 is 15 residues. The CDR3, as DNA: TGTGCCAGCAGCTTATCCCCGGGAGGGCCACACGAGCAGTACTTC. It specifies CASSLSPGGPHEQYF. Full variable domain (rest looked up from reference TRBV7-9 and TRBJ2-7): DTGVSQNPRHKITKRGQNVTFRCDPISEHNRLYWYRQTLGQGPEFLTYFQNEAQLEKSRLLSDRFSAERPKGSFSTLEIQRTEQGDSAMYLCASSLSPGGPHEQYFGPGTRLTVT.

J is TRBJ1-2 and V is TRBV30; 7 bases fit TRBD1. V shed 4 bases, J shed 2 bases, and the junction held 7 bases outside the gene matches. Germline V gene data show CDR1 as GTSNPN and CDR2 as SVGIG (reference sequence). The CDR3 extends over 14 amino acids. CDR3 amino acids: CAWKLEGANYGYTF. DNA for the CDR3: TGTGCCTGGAAGTTAGAGGGGGCGAACTATGGCTACACCTTC.

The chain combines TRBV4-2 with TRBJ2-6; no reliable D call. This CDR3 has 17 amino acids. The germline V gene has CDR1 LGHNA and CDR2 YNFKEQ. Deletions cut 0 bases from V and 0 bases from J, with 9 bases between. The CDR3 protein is CASSQELPVSGANVLTF. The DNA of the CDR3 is TGTGCCAGCAGCCAAGAGCTACCCGTCTCTGGGGCCAACGTCCTGACTTTC.

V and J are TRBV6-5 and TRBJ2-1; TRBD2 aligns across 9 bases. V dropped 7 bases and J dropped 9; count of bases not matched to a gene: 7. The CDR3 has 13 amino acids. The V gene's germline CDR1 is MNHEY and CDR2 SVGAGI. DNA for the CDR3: TGTGCCAGCACCCTAGCGGGATTCGGTGAGCAGTTCTTC. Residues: CASTLAGFGEQFF.

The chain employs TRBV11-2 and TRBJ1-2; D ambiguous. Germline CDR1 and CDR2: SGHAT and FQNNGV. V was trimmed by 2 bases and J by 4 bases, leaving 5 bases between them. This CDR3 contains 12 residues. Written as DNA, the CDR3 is TGTGCCAGCAGCTTATGGGCCTATGGCTACACCTTC. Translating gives CASSLWAYGYTF.

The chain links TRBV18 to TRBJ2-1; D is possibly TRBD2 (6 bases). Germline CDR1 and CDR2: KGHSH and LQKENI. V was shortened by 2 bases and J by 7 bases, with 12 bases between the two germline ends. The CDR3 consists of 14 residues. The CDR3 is CASSPSGAGNEQFF. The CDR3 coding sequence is TGTGCCAGCTCACCAAGCGGAGCGGGTAATGAGCAGTTCTTC.